This T cell receptor (beta chain) was recovered during a study of blood T cell repertoires in COVID-19. The repertoire was sequenced with immunoSEQ multiplex PCR; TCRdb's copy has only in-frame clones and lacks some. The sample contains some 270,000 clones, roughly 86% of which appear only once. V lost 6 bases and J 1 base, leaving 9 bases between the germline ends. This CDR3 spans 13 amino acids. Germline V CDR1 and CDR2: LGHNA, YNFKEQ. This TCR came from a man aged 40-49 years with active or convalescent COVID-19. This sequence joins TRBV4-2 and TRBJ1-1, with D unresolved. The sequenced material came from peripheral blood. The CDR3 DNA reads as TGTGCCAGCAGGGTAGATTCGAACACTGAAGCTTTCTTT. Its protein product is CASRVDSNTEAFF.